These T cell receptor beta chains were read from a single sample in a study of PD-1 blockade in mismatch repair-deficient tumors. Measured with immunoSEQ multiplex PCR; TCRdb has only the in-frame clones, and not every one. The table lists 120,000 or so clones, approximately 86% of them singletons. The starting material was peripheral blood, obtained 44 weeks after starting pembrolizumab. The source of these receptors is an adult with mismatch repair-deficient cancer. Each CDR3 is given with its conserved first and last residue. D genes are given only for firm matches. Clone sizes are given selectively: once, few, many, or a class where the clone is expanded.

DNA	CDR3	size	D	V	J
TGTGCCAGCAGTGAAGTCGTGCAGTCCGAGACCCAGTACTTC	CASSEVVQSETQYF	NA	NA	TRBV6-4	TRBJ2-5
TGTGCCAGCAGCTTGTCGGGACAGGGGGCGTACCAAGAGACCCAGTACTTC	CASSLSGQGAYQETQYF	NA	TRBD1	TRBV5-4	TRBJ2-5
TGTGCCAGCAGCTTTATCCCGGGACACCTCTACGCAGAGCAGTACTTC	CASSFIPGHLYAEQYF	NA	NA	TRBV11-3	TRBJ2-7
TGTGCCAGCAGTGAGTCTGTGCGCACTGAAGCTTTCTTT	CASSESVRTEAFF	NA	NA	TRBV6-1	TRBJ1-1
TGTGCCAGCAGCTCGGGACTAGCGGGAAACAATGAGCAGTTCTTC	CASSSGLAGNNEQFF	NA	TRBD2	TRBV7-3	TRBJ2-1
TGTGCCAGCAGCTTAGCGCTGGGCGGGAGGGCCCGTGGTAATGAGCAGTTCTTC	CASSLALGGRARGNEQFF	NA	TRBD2	TRBV7-2	TRBJ2-1
TGTGCCAGCAGCCTCTCACGGACTAGCGGGATCCATGAGCAGTTCTTC	CASSLSRTSGIHEQFF	NA	TRBD2	TRBV5-5	TRBJ2-1
TGTGCCAGCCGGAGGTCCCGGGGAGCGGATACGCAGTATTTT	CASRRSRGADTQYF	NA	NA	TRBV6-5	TRBJ2-3
TGTGCCAGTACTCGGCACAGGGGAGCAAGCTCCTACAATGAGCAGTTCTTC	CASTRHRGASSYNEQFF	once	TRBD1	TRBV19	TRBJ2-1
TGTGCCAGCAGCTTACGGCTAGCGGGAGCCGGGGAATTCTTC	CASSLRLAGAGEFF	NA	TRBD2	TRBV7-2	TRBJ2-1
TGTGCCTGGAGTTCGGGACGGCATTTTTACGAGCAGTACTTC	CAWSSGRHFYEQYF	NA	NA	TRBV30	TRBJ2-7
TGTGCCAGCAGGCTCAGGGGAGGAACTGAAGCTTTCTTT	CASRLRGGTEAFF	NA	NA	TRBV6-5	TRBJ1-1
TGTGCCAGCAATCCGGGGAACACTGAAGCTTTCTTT	CASNPGNTEAFF	NA	NA	TRBV28	TRBJ1-1
TGTGCCAGCAGCCGCCGGGACACCTACAATGAGCAGTTCTTC	CASSRRDTYNEQFF	NA	NA	TRBV7-2	TRBJ2-1
TGTGCCAGCAGCCAAGATCCGAACACCGGGGAGCTGTTTTTT	CASSQDPNTGELFF	NA	NA	TRBV4-2	TRBJ2-2
TGCGCCAGCAGCTTGAGCGGGCCCCCGGCCGATGAGCAGTTCTTC	CASSLSGPPADEQFF	NA	NA	TRBV5-1	TRBJ2-1
TGCGCCAGCAGCGGGGGCGGCCACGAGCAGTACTTC	CASSGGGHEQYF	NA	NA	TRBV4-1	TRBJ2-7
TGTGCCAGCAGCTTAGGCGGGGTGGGAACCTCCTACGAGCAGTACTTC	CASSLGGVGTSYEQYF	NA	NA	TRBV7-6	TRBJ2-7
TGTGCCAGCAGCTTAGCTTCGCCCCCCACTTACGAGCAGTACTTC	CASSLASPPTYEQYF	NA	NA	TRBV11-2	TRBJ2-7
TGTGCCAGCCCCAAAACCCCAGGGATGAACACTGAAGCTTTCTTT	CASPKTPGMNTEAFF	once	NA	TRBV21-1	TRBJ1-1
TGTGCCAGCAGCATACACGACAGGGGGGGGATTGAAGCTTTCTTT	CASSIHDRGGIEAFF	once	TRBD1	TRBV7-9	TRBJ1-1
TGCGCCAGCAGTCCGGACACCTCCTTGCGCACCCAGTACTTC	CASSPDTSLRTQYF	NA	NA	TRBV10-2	TRBJ2-5
TGCAGCGTTGATGGAGCGGGAGGGCCTAGGGGCAATGAGCAGTTCTTC	CSVDGAGGPRGNEQFF	NA	TRBD2	TRBV29-1	TRBJ2-1
TGTGCCAGCAGCCAAGAACTAGCGGGAGAAGCCTACGAGCAGTACTTC	CASSQELAGEAYEQYF	NA	TRBD2	TRBV4-2	TRBJ2-7
TGCGCCAGCAGCCAAGAAGGAAACGGCATAACAGATACGCAGTATTTT	CASSQEGNGITDTQYF	NA	NA	TRBV4-1	TRBJ2-3
TGTGCCAGCAGTTTGCAGGGTAACACTGAAGCTTTCTTT	CASSLQGNTEAFF	NA	NA	TRBV27	TRBJ1-1
TGTGCCAGCAGCAAAGCCCGGGGTTCCAAAAACATTCAGTACTTC	CASSKARGSKNIQYF	NA	NA	TRBV21-1	TRBJ2-4
TGTGCCAGCAGCTCATCATGGGCGGGGGGTGAAAAACTGTTTTTT	CASSSSWAGGEKLFF	NA	NA	TRBV7-6	TRBJ1-4
TGTGCCAGCAGTGACGCCACAGGGGGCACAGATACGCAGTATTTT	CASSDATGGTDTQYF	NA	TRBD1	TRBV6-4	TRBJ2-3
TGTGCCAGCAGTCCAGGGTCCTCAGATACGCAGTATTTT	CASSPGSSDTQYF	NA	NA	TRBV6-5	TRBJ2-3
TGTGCCAGCAGCTTTCTTCCACAGGGAGGCATTCAGTACTTC	CASSFLPQGGIQYF	NA	NA	TRBV5-5	TRBJ2-4
TGTGCCAGTAGTATGAGTAGCGGGGGAGATACGCAGTATTTT	CASSMSSGGDTQYF	NA	TRBD2	TRBV19	TRBJ2-3
TGTGCCACCAGCAGAGACCAGGGGTCAACCTCTGGAAACACCATATATTTT	CATSRDQGSTSGNTIYF	NA	NA	TRBV15	TRBJ1-3
TGTGCCAGCAGTTACTCGAGAGTTCTTGGGAAAAACATTCAGTACTTC	CASSYSRVLGKNIQYF	NA	NA	TRBV6-5	TRBJ2-4
TGTGCCAGCAGTTACCAGTTAGGCTCCTACGAGCAGTACTTC	CASSYQLGSYEQYF	NA	NA	TRBV6-6	TRBJ2-7
TGTGCCAGCAGCCCGGGTGCGCCTGAAGCTTTCTTT	CASSPGAPEAFF	NA	NA	TRBV7-9	TRBJ1-1
TGTGCCAGTATGGACAGATCTGGAAACACCATATATTTT	CASMDRSGNTIYF	NA	NA	TRBV19	TRBJ1-3
TGTGCCAGCAGCCCCCGGACTAGCGGGGGGACAGATACGCAGTATTTT	CASSPRTSGGTDTQYF	NA	TRBD2	TRBV7-2	TRBJ2-3
TGCGCCAGCAGTCCCTCTGGGCGGATAGGGGCTAACTATGGCTACACCTTC	CASSPSGRIGANYGYTF	NA	NA	TRBV5-1	TRBJ1-2
TGTGCCAGCAGCCATTTCTCTAGCACAGATACGCAGTATTTT	CASSHFSSTDTQYF	NA	NA	TRBV4-2	TRBJ2-3
TGTGCCAGCAGTACCGGGACAGACCTGAGGGCTGAAGCTTTCTTT	CASSTGTDLRAEAFF	NA	TRBD1	TRBV6-1	TRBJ1-1
TGTGCCAGTAGTATCGCCGAAGGGGGCAATGAGCAGTTCTTC	CASSIAEGGNEQFF	NA	NA	TRBV19	TRBJ2-1
TGTGCCAGCAGCTTTAGATTTTACGGCGGGAGGATTACCGGGGAGCTGTTTTTT	CASSFRFYGGRITGELFF	NA	TRBD2	TRBV5-6	TRBJ2-2
TGTGCCAGCGGACGCATCGGAGGTGGACCCTTGGAAAAACTGTTTTTT	CASGRIGGGPLEKLFF	NA	NA	TRBV27	TRBJ1-4
TGTGCCAGCCGGACGGTGGCTGAGCAGTTCTTC	CASRTVAEQFF	NA	NA	TRBV7-9	TRBJ2-1
TGTGCCAGCAGCCCCCCCAACGGGAGGAACACCGGGGAGCTGTTTTTT	CASSPPNGRNTGELFF	NA	NA	TRBV5-4	TRBJ2-2
TGTGCCAGCAGCCCTACTCCCGGGACCCCGCAGTATTTT	CASSPTPGTPQYF	NA	NA	TRBV11-3	TRBJ2-3
TGTGCCAGCAGCGCTGGACCGGGGACAGGAAACACTGAAGCTTTCTTT	CASSAGPGTGNTEAFF	once	TRBD1	TRBV4-2	TRBJ1-1
TGTGCCAGTAGTTACTCGGTGAACACTGAAGCTTTCTTT	CASSYSVNTEAFF	NA	NA	TRBV19	TRBJ1-1
TGTGCCTGGAACCGACGGACAGGGTCCGGCTACACCTTC	CAWNRRTGSGYTF	NA	TRBD1	TRBV30	TRBJ1-2
TGTGCCAGTAGAGCAGACAGGGATCAGCCCCAGCATTTT	CASRADRDQPQHF	NA	TRBD1	TRBV19	TRBJ1-5
TGTGCCAGCAGTGAATTTTCAGGTCATGAGCAGTTCTTC	CASSEFSGHEQFF	NA	NA	TRBV25-1	TRBJ2-1
TGTGCCAGCTCATCTGGACAGATTGGCACCGGGGAGCTGTTTTTT	CASSSGQIGTGELFF	NA	NA	TRBV18	TRBJ2-2
TGTGCCAGCTCGGTGACTAGCGGGAGGCTGAATGAGCAGTTCTTC	CASSVTSGRLNEQFF	NA	TRBD2	TRBV18	TRBJ2-1